Shown below are 28 T cell receptor beta chains from a single sample sequenced in a study of cytomegalovirus exposure and HLA in healthy donors (dated by TCRdb to between 2016 and 2019). The library came from the immunoSEQ multiplex PCR assay. For the multiplex PCR, a mixture combining 60 forward primers for TCR Vbeta segments and 13 reverse primers for TCR Jbeta segments was used. In TCRdb, the immuneACCESS table is reduced to in-frame sequences with V and J assigned. These tables do not hold every clone; where another copy was compared, an unresolved V gene accounts for under half, and the others remain unexplained. The sample profile shows about 120,000 clones; around 77% of them were found once. Around 3.5% of the sample belongs to the ten largest clones. The sample was PBMCs. Every receptor here comes from a human donor in good health.

J is TRBJ2-2 and V is TRBV9; TRBD2 matches 11 bases. V gave up 3 bases and J gave up 4 bases; unmatched junction bases: 5. The CDR3 loop spans 16 amino acids. Germline V gene lookup returns CDR1 SGDLS and CDR2 YYNGEE. The DNA for the CDR3 is TGTGCCAGCAGCGCCCGACTAGCGGGAATCACCGGGGAGCTGTTTTTT. Translation: CASSARLAGITGELFF.

This sequence joins TRBV6-5 and TRBJ1-5; TRBD1 matches 8 bases. The CDR3 has 15 amino acids. The V segment lost 4 bases and the J segment 15 bases; nucleotides outside the gene matches: 17. CDR1 and CDR2 from the germline V gene are MNHEY and SVGAGI. The CDR3 DNA follows: TGTGCCAGCAGTTCAGGACAGGGACCCTCCCGGCTGAGGCATTTT. Protein sequence: CASSSGQGPSRLRHF.

V usage is TRBV2 and J usage is TRBJ1-5, with TRBD1 as a possible D gene (6 bases). The length of the CDR3 is 14 residues. The germline V gene encodes CDR1 SNHLY and CDR2 FYNNEI. Trimming pared 1 base from V and 6 bases from J, leaving 10 bases between. The CDR3, as DNA: TGTGCCAGCAGTGAAGGGACAGAACTTCAGCCCCAGCATTTT. Protein: CASSEGTELQPQHF.

About this clone: No conserved phenylalanine or tryptophan is present at the end of the CDR3, so a read error is the likely explanation. The rearrangement links TRBV27 to TRBJ1-5; 8 nucleotides agree with TRBD1. V lost 2 bases and J lost 6; bases outside the gene matches: 6. There are 15 residues in the CDR3. Germline V gene sequence: CDR1 MNHEY, CDR2 SMNVEV (reference sequence). CDR3 in amino acids: CASSLGTGHGQPQHS. CDR3 sequence (DNA): TGTGCCAGCAGTTTAGGGACAGGTCATGGTCAGCCCCAGCATTCT.

V and J are TRBV7-9 and TRBJ2-5; D is undetermined. V lost 8 bases, J lost 4 bases, and 17 bases lay in between. The CDR3 length is 14 residues. Looked up from germline, CDR1 is SEHNR and CDR2 is FQNEAQ (reference sequence). DNA for the CDR3: TGTGCCAGCGTCCCACGCGCTATGATAGAGACCCAGTACTTC. Amino acid sequence: CASVPRAMIETQYF.

This rearrangement joins TRBV28 to TRBJ1-2; D is ambiguous. This CDR3 spans 13 amino acids. Deletions cut 2 bases from V and 5 bases from J, with 9 bases between. Germline V gene data show CDR1 as MDHEN and CDR2 as SYDVKM. CDR3 nucleotide sequence: TGTGCCAGCAGTTTAATCGGGGAATATGGCTACACCTTC. Its protein product is CASSLIGEYGYTF.

The V gene is TRBV28, the J gene TRBJ2-1; TRBD1 aligns across 11 bases. The germline CDR1 and CDR2 sequences are MDHEN and SYDVKM. Losses at the gene ends were 2 bases for V and 10 bases for J; bases not matched to a gene: 10. The CDR3 is made up of 16 amino acids. The CDR3 region is CASSLGGTGGVWEQFF. The CDR3 DNA follows: TGTGCCAGCAGTTTAGGTGGGACAGGGGGAGTATGGGAGCAGTTCTTC.

The chain is built from TRBV6-5 and TRBJ1-2; the D is unclear. The CDR3 runs to 15 residues. Trimming removed 0 bases from V and 2 bases from J, with 10 bases in between. Germline-derived CDR1 and CDR2 are MNHEY and SVGAGI. This CDR3 reads CASSYSNSLNYGYTF. The CDR3 DNA reads as TGTGCCAGCAGTTACTCGAACAGCCTGAACTATGGCTACACCTTC.

The rearrangement uses TRBV28 and TRBJ1-2; perhaps TRBD1 as D (6 bases). Trimming left V 8 bases short and J 2 bases short, with 15 bases between. The germline V gene encodes CDR1 MDHEN and CDR2 SYDVKM. The CDR3 extends over 14 amino acids. The CDR3 region has the DNA TGTGCCAGCGGTGGTACAGGGCGGAACTATGGCTACACCTTC. Its protein product is CASGGTGRNYGYTF.

The chain joins TRBV6-5 to TRBJ2-7; TRBD2 agrees at 8 bases. Germline loops: CDR1 MNHEY, CDR2 SVGAGI. The V segment lost 7 bases and the J segment 7 bases; nucleotides outside the gene matches: 9. CDR3 size: 13 residues. CDR3 protein: CASKPREGWEQYF. The CDR3 nucleotides are TGTGCCAGCAAGCCCCGGGAGGGCTGGGAGCAGTACTTC.

The rearrangement uses TRBV7-9 and TRBJ1-4; D not certain. Trimming took 10 bases from V and 4 from J, leaving 10 bases between them. CDR1 and CDR2 from the germline V gene are SEHNR and FQNEAQ (reference sequence). The CDR3 covers 12 residues. The chain's CDR3 is CATVSGNEKLFF. The CDR3 region has the DNA TGTGCCACCGTGAGTGGTAATGAAAAACTGTTTTTT.

This rearrangement joins TRBV9 to TRBJ2-5; no firm D call. CDR1 is SGDLS and CDR2 is YYNGEE in the germline V gene. V was clipped by 0 bases and J by 4 bases, with 13 bases between them. The CDR3 has 15 amino acids. Here the CDR3 DNA reads TGTGCCAGCAGCGTAGCTACGGGTAGTAGAGAGACCCAGTACTTC. It is translated as CASSVATGSRETQYF. The whole variable domain, filled in from reference TRBV9 and TRBJ2-5, reads DSGVTQTPKHLITATGQRVTLRCSPRSGDLSVYWYQQSLDQGLQFLIQYYNGEERAKGNILERFSAQQFPDLHSELNLSSLELGDSALYFCASSVATGSRETQYFGPGTRLLVL.

V gene TRBV28 combines with J gene TRBJ2-6, with D possibly matching TRBD1 (7 bases). The CDR3 covers 15 residues. CDR1 MDHEN and CDR2 SYDVKM come from the germline V gene. V was cut by 7 bases and J by 4 bases, with 14 bases left in between. The CDR3 nucleotides are TGTGCCAGCACAGGGGGGCGGGCCGGGGCCAACGTCCTGACTTTC. This codes for CASTGGRAGANVLTF. The full variable domain, rest sourced from reference TRBV28 and TRBJ2-6, is DVKVTQSSRYLVKRTGEKVFLECVQDMDHENMFWYRQDPGLGLRLIYFSYDVKMKEKGDIPEGYSVSREKKERFSLILESASTNQTSMYLCASTGGRAGANVLTFGAGSRLTVL.

The chain has TRBV9 and TRBJ2-1, with D maybe TRBD1 (6 bases). The CDR3 length is 14 residues. CDR1 SGDLS and CDR2 YYNGEE come from the germline V gene. V was shortened by 5 bases and J by 4 bases, with 13 bases between the two germline ends. The CDR3 loop is CASRGAGRYNEQFF. The DNA for the CDR3 is TGTGCCAGCAGGGGGGCAGGGCGGTACAATGAGCAGTTCTTC.

This chain uses TRBV27 with TRBJ2-1; TRBD2 aligns across 13 bases. Germline V gives CDR1 MNHEY, CDR2 SMNVEV (reference sequence). Germline trimming cut 6 bases from V and 5 bases from J; bases unmatched to any gene: 1. The CDR3 extends over 14 amino acids. The CDR3 region has the DNA TGTGCCAGCAGGGGACTAGCGGGAAACAATGAGCAGTTCTTC. Translated, it gives CASRGLAGNNEQFF.

The gene calls are TRBV2 and TRBJ2-1, with D unclear. The CDR3 has 11 amino acids. Germline loops: CDR1 SNHLY, CDR2 FYNNEI. V was clipped by 4 bases and J by 10 bases, with 8 bases between them. This CDR3 is CASSVGPEQFF. The CDR3 DNA follows: TGTGCCAGCAGTGTGGGCCCCGAGCAGTTCTTC. The variable domain in full, completed from reference TRBV2 and TRBJ2-1, reads EPEVTQTPSHQVTQMGQEVILRCVPISNHLYFYWYRQILGQKVEFLVSFYNNEISEKSEIFDDQFSVERPDGSNFTLKIRSTKLEDSAMYFCASSVGPEQFFGPGTRLTVL.

The chain combines TRBV28 with TRBJ1-5; a possible D gene is TRBD1 (5 bases). CDR3 size: 14 residues. The V gene lost 3 bases and the J gene lost 7 bases, with 13 bases spanning the gap. Germline lookup yields CDR1 MDHEN and CDR2 SYDVKM. CDR3 coding DNA: TGTGCCAGCAGTTTGGCAGGGAACAACCAGCCCCAGCATTTT. Translating it yields CASSLAGNNQPQHF.

The chain is built from TRBV28 and TRBJ1-5, with 10 bases fitting TRBD1. V was clipped by 5 bases and J by 4 bases; unmatched bases: 5. This CDR3 is built from 15 residues. CDR1 is MDHEN and CDR2 is SYDVKM in the germline V gene. Written as DNA, the CDR3 is TGTGCCAGCAGTATGGGACAGGGGTCGAATCAGCCCCAGCATTTT. Translated, it gives CASSMGQGSNQPQHF.

Regarding this clone: Other DNA sequences of this sample code for an identical CDR3. V usage is TRBV6-6 and J usage is TRBJ2-2; 10 positions match TRBD2. This CDR3 region has 15 residues. Germline CDR1 reads MNHNY; CDR2 reads SVGAGI (reference sequence). The trim removed 6 bases at V and 2 bases at J, leaving 3 bases unmatched. CDR3 region: CASSLAGANTGELFF. In nucleotides, the CDR3 is TGTGCCAGCAGCCTAGCGGGAGCAAACACCGGGGAGCTGTTTTTT.

J is TRBJ2-5 and V is TRBV18, with TRBD1 matching 8 bases. The DNA end is a closer match to TRBJ2-7, so the J assignment may be wrong. There are 15 residues in the CDR3. The germline gives CDR1 KGHSH, CDR2 LQKENI. CDR3 nucleotides: TGTGCCAGCTCACCTCAGGGACAGGTTCAGTACGAGCAGTACTTC. Translating it yields CASSPQGQVQYEQYF.

The chain combines TRBV5-1 with TRBJ2-7, with 9 bases fitting TRBD1. CDR1 and CDR2 (germline): SGHRS, YFSETQ. This CDR3 is built from 14 residues. The trim removed 3 bases at V and 6 bases at J, leaving 7 bases unmatched. Here the CDR3 DNA reads TGCGCCAGCAGCTCAGCACAGGGGGCGGGCGAGCAGTACTTC. Translation gives CASSSAQGAGEQYF. Full variable domain (missing parts from reference TRBV5-1 and TRBJ2-7): KAGVTQTPRYLIKTRGQQVTLSCSPISGHRSVSWYQQTPGQGLQFLFEYFSETQRNKGNFPGRFSGRQFSNSRSEMNVSTLELGDSALYLCASSSAQGAGEQYFGPGTRLTVT.

This chain links TRBV6-6 with TRBJ2-5; perhaps TRBD2 as D (7 bases). V was clipped by 0 bases and J by 4 bases, with 9 bases between them. The CDR3 extends over 14 amino acids. Germline V gene lookup returns CDR1 MNHNY and CDR2 SVGAGI (reference sequence). This chain's CDR3 is CASSYSGGRETQYF. The CDR3, as DNA: TGTGCCAGCAGTTACTCGGGGGGGCGAGAGACCCAGTACTTC.

The chain uses TRBV11-3 and TRBJ2-1; 11 nucleotides line up with TRBD2. The germline gives CDR1 SGHNT, CDR2 YENEEA. V lost 5 bases to trimming and J lost 10 bases; unmatched junction nucleotides: 10. This CDR3 spans 15 amino acids. The CDR3: CASSRTSGSWQEQFF. Here the CDR3 DNA reads TGTGCCAGCAGCCGCACTAGCGGGAGCTGGCAGGAGCAGTTCTTC.

The J gene is TRBJ2-1, the V gene TRBV19; D not certain. Trimming left V 9 bases short and J 5 bases short, with 8 bases between. This CDR3 comprises 11 residues. Germline V gives CDR1 LNHDA, CDR2 SQIVND (reference sequence). CDR3 sequence: CASKSDNEQFF. CDR3 sequence (DNA): TGTGCCAGCAAGAGCGACAATGAGCAGTTCTTC.

This chain joins TRBV5-4 and TRBJ1-3, with 8 bases fitting TRBD1. The CDR3 consists of 16 residues. Per germline, CDR1 SGHNT and CDR2 YYREEE (reference sequence). Unmatched junction bases numbered 8, after V lost 4 bases and J lost 2 bases. The CDR3 region is CASSLRQGSAGNTIYF. As DNA, the CDR3 is TGTGCCAGCAGCCTCAGACAGGGGAGTGCTGGAAACACCATATATTTT.

The gene calls are TRBV6-6 and TRBJ1-1, with 9 positions matching TRBD1. Germline V CDR1 and CDR2: MNHNY, SVGAGI (reference sequence). The length of the CDR3 is 15 residues. Germline trimming cut 2 bases from V and 4 bases from J; bases unmatched to any gene: 5. The CDR3 loop reads CASSYSLTGGTEAFF. CDR3 nucleotide sequence: TGTGCCAGCAGTTACAGCTTGACAGGGGGCACTGAAGCTTTCTTT.

V is TRBV19 and J is TRBJ2-2; 8 positions agree with TRBD2. Germline V gene sequence: CDR1 LNHDA, CDR2 SQIVND (reference sequence). The CDR3 is 16 amino acids. Losses at the gene ends were 3 bases for V and 2 bases for J; bases not matched to a gene: 5. CDR3 coding DNA: TGTGCCAGTAGTATTCCCAGCGGGAGTAACACCGGGGAGCTGTTTTTT. Translation gives CASSIPSGSNTGELFF.

The chain links TRBV5-1 to TRBJ2-5, with 11 nucleotides matching TRBD1. Germline V gene data show CDR1 as SGHRS and CDR2 as YFSETQ. CDR3 length: 13 amino acids. Trimming at V came to 5 bases and at J to 5 bases, leaving 2 bases not matched to a gene. This chain's CDR3 is CASSGTGGETQYF. DNA for the CDR3: TGCGCCAGCAGTGGGACAGGGGGGGAGACCCAGTACTTC.